These T cell receptor beta chains were read from a single sample in a study of T-cell reconstitution after alpha-beta-depleted transplantation in children. MiXCR, applied by TCRdb to the PCR reads, yields one record per CDR3 protein. The repertoire consists of 200,000 to 250,000 distinct CDR3 sequences, with roughly a quarter occurring once and the leading ten covering around 4.8%. Sequencing was performed on PBMCs, mostly from graft donor cells, taken 360 days after TCRalphabeta/CD19-depleted stem cell transplant. These receptors originate from a female patient under 10 years old who had a stem cell transplant for congenital amegakaryocytic thrombocytopenia, so the T cells may come from the graft donor. The CDR3 runs from the conserved cysteine through the conserved F or W. Each record gives: CDR3 DNA, CDR3 protein, J gene, V gene, CDR3 length, D gene, clone size. D genes are given only for firm matches. Size is omitted from some rows. Given values are once, few, many or a class for expanded clones.

DNA: TGTGCCAGCAGTACAAACCCCAGGGTTGGCGGGGAGCTGTTTTTT
CDR3: CASSTNPRVGGELFF
J: TRBJ2-2
V: TRBV12-3/TRBV12-4
length: 15
D: .
size: .

DNA: TGCAGTGCTAGGGTTTGGGGACGGATGAACACTGAAGCTTTCTTT
CDR3: CSARVWGRMNTEAFF
J: TRBJ1-1
V: TRBV20-1
length: 15
D: .
size: few

DNA: TGTGCCAGCAGCTGGCCCCCAAAGGTTGAAAAACTGTTTTTT
CDR3: CASSWPPKVEKLFF
J: TRBJ1-4
V: TRBV7-8
length: 14
D: .
size: .

DNA: TGTGCCATAAAACAGCACTACTCTGGAAACACCATATATTTT
CDR3: CAIKQHYSGNTIYF
J: TRBJ1-3
V: TRBV6-2/TRBV6-3
length: 14
D: .
size: few

DNA: TGCAGTGCCGATAAACAGGGTACGGGCACTGAAGCTTTCTTT
CDR3: CSADKQGTGTEAFF
J: TRBJ1-1
V: TRBV20-1
length: 14
D: .
size: .

DNA: TGTGCCTGGAGTCGGGGACAGAAAAACATTCAGTACTTC
CDR3: CAWSRGQKNIQYF
J: TRBJ2-4
V: TRBV30
length: 13
D: TRBD1
size: .

DNA: TGTGCCAGCAAACAGACCGGGGTACCCTCCTACGAGCAGTACTTC
CDR3: CASKQTGVPSYEQYF
J: TRBJ2-7
V: TRBV6-1
length: 15
D: .
size: .

DNA: TGTGCCAGCAGCCAAGAAGAGGGGAGGGCGTACACCGGGGAGCTGTTTTTT
CDR3: CASSQEEGRAYTGELFF
J: TRBJ2-2
V: TRBV4-2
length: 17
D: TRBD2
size: many

DNA: TGCAGCGTCGCGGGGACCTCCGGGTCACCCCTCCACTTT
CDR3: CSVAGTSGSPLHF
J: TRBJ1-6
V: TRBV29-1
length: 13
D: .
size: many

DNA: TGCGCCAGCAGCCTCACCCGCTGGGGACAAAGCAATCAGCCCCAGCATTTT
CDR3: CASSLTRWGQSNQPQHF
J: TRBJ1-5
V: TRBV4-1
length: 17
D: .
size: .

DNA: TGTGCCTGGAGTCGGGGACAGAAAAGCACAGATACGCAGTATTTT
CDR3: CAWSRGQKSTDTQYF
J: TRBJ2-3
V: TRBV30
length: 15
D: TRBD1
size: few

DNA: TGTGCCATCGCTACCGGGACCCACTACAATGAGCAGTTCTTC
CDR3: CAIATGTHYNEQFF
J: TRBJ2-1
V: TRBV10-3
length: 14
D: .
size: many

DNA: TGTGCCAGCAGTTGGACAGGGAAAGGATGGGGAATGTTCACCAACACTGAAGCTTTCTTT
CDR3: CASSWTGKGWGMFTNTEAFF
J: TRBJ1-1
V: TRBV12-3/TRBV12-4
length: 20
D: TRBD1
size: .

DNA: TGTGCCACCAGCAGAGATCTGGGCTTAGATACGCAGTATTTT
CDR3: CATSRDLGLDTQYF
J: TRBJ2-3
V: TRBV15
length: 14
D: .
size: few

DNA: TGTGCCAGCAGTTTGTACAGGGGAGGTAATGAAGCTTTCTTT
CDR3: CASSLYRGGNEAFF
J: TRBJ1-1
V: TRBV25-1
length: 14
D: TRBD1
size: few

DNA: TGCGCCAGCAGCTGGGGGGACCATAGCAATCAGCCCCAGCATTTT
CDR3: CASSWGDHSNQPQHF
J: TRBJ1-5
V: TRBV5-1
length: 15
D: .
size: few

DNA: TGTGCCAGCAGCTTAGGTTTTTGGTCTAGTTCCTCTGGAAACACCATATATTTT
CDR3: CASSLGFWSSSSGNTIYF
J: TRBJ1-3
V: TRBV11-2
length: 18
D: .
size: .

DNA: TGTGCCAGCAGCAACCGGGACCAAGAAGAGACCCAGTACTTC
CDR3: CASSNRDQEETQYF
J: TRBJ2-5
V: TRBV7-2
length: 14
D: .
size: .

DNA: TGCAGTGCTCCTTCAGGACTCCCCGGGATGTTTGAAGCTTTCTTT
CDR3: CSAPSGLPGMFEAFF
J: TRBJ1-1
V: TRBV20-1
length: 15
D: .
size: once

DNA: TGTGCCAGCAGCGCTATGGGGTCCTACCCGAACACCGGGGAGCTGTTTTTT
CDR3: CASSAMGSYPNTGELFF
J: TRBJ2-2
V: TRBV7-9
length: 17
D: .
size: .